The clone carrying this T cell receptor beta chain showed up just a few times. This CDR3 has 14 residues. V dropped 7 bases and J dropped 2; count of bases not matched to a gene: 6. MiXCR was run by TCRdb on the RT-PCR reads, yielding one entry per CDR3 protein. The sample lists about 680,000 distinct CDR3 sequences; approximately 14% were seen once. The receptor's source is a female donor in good health, serving as a healthy control. Input material: memory CD4+ T cells from blood. This rearrangement joins TRBV12-3 or TRBV12-4 to TRBJ2-7, with 9 bases lining up with TRBD2. The CDR3 DNA follows: TGTGCCAGCATCGGCGGGACTAGCCCCTACGAGCAGTACTTC. Residues: CASIGGTSPYEQYF.